The clone carrying this TCR beta chain was seen many times. Antigen unknown. Each patient went into thyroid surgery without having received any treatment. Per the authors' pipeline: A classifier of distant metastasis in papillary thyroid cancer was built from CDR3 differences (across clinicopathological groups). Via MiXCR, TCRdb re-called the PCR reads. The V and J calls and clone size come from TCRdb's table, not from the authors' own analysis. The data contain some 69,000 clones, around 14% of them singletons. The CDR3 length is 16 residues. V dropped 6 bases and J dropped 6; count of bases not matched to a gene: 9. The germline V gene has CDR1 MNHEY and CDR2 SVGEGT. The sample comes from a study of metastatic and nonmetastatic thyroid tumors. Study overall: The study looked at repertoires side by side in blood and in tumor or nodule tissue from malignant and benign thyroid patients.

Whole-study findings and limits: Versus benign nodules, malignant thyroid tumors reportedly had significantly higher TCR beta diversity, in blood and tumor.

The clonotype originates from a male donor with papillary thyroid cancer or a benign thyroid nodule (not recorded which). Some clones in this sample may be carry-over from other donors' samples. The V and J genes are TRBV6-2 or TRBV6-3 and TRBJ2-2; 11 nucleotides align to TRBD2. Sequencing was done on a sample of blood. This CDR3 is CASRGGTSGYAGELFF. DNA of the CDR3: TGTGCCAGCAGGGGCGGGACTAGCGGTTATGCCGGGGAGCTGTTTTTT.